This T cell receptor (beta chain) derives from a study of vaccination and CD4 T cells after COVID-19. At the level of the study: Two Hispanic individuals were among six male and four female convalescent patients.

Time point specified: late sampling 161 to 241 days after vaccination in a few convalescent patients. The treatment denotes: approximately nine-day PBMC culture with coronavirus spike peptide pools or control peptides (ViraFEST assay). Peptide pools at approximately 9.1 ug/ml and IL-2 at 8 to 10 IU/ml were added to cultures of 1.8 million or so PBMCs per well. Overall study findings and caveats: Although the median of SARS-CoV-2-reactive clonotypes rose from roughly 21 to 40, the change was not significant.

Note on this clonotype: Its antigen is still unknown.

This CDR3 is built from 14 residues. Sequenced with the Oncomine TCR Beta short-read assay was DNA taken from cultured CD4+ T cells. Researchers extracted genomic DNA from CD4+ T cells that had been cultured. MiXCR was run by TCRdb on the PCR reads, yielding one entry per CDR3 protein. The sample consists of about 17,000 distinct CDR3 sequences, 40% to 50% of them appearing once. The genes are TRBV21-1 and TRBJ2-5; the DNA was not used to check the table's D call, TRBD1. TRBV21-1 is a known pseudogene. The source material was CD4+ T cells from blood, cultured in vitro, sampled about 7 months after SARS-CoV-2 vaccination. This receptor was identified in a human donor who had recovered from COVID-19. Here the CDR3 DNA reads TGTGCCAGCAGGTCGCGGACAGGGAGAGAGACCCAGTACTTC. Protein product: CASRSRTGRETQYF.